The 11 T cell receptor beta chains listed next were all sequenced from one sample in a study of blood T cell repertoires in COVID-19. The table came from immunoSEQ multiplex PCR; TCRdb's copy has only in-frame clones and leaves some out. Of roughly 54,000 clones listed, 91% are singletons. The specimen was peripheral blood. The receptors shown here come from a woman between 55 and 75 years old with active or convalescent COVID-19.

The genes are TRBV5-5 and TRBJ1-2; no clear D. The germline gives CDR1 SGHKS, CDR2 YYEKEE (reference sequence). This CDR3 is built from 13 residues. The V gene lost 4 bases and the J gene lost 0 bases, with 7 bases spanning the gap. For the CDR3, the DNA is TGTGCCAGCAGCCCGGTAGCTAACTATGGCTACACCTTC. Translated, it gives CASSPVANYGYTF.

Remarks on this clone: Compared with germline, one end of the junction differs, possibly owing to a read error. The chain joins TRBV3-1 (or the pseudogene TRBV3-2) to TRBJ2-1; 10 positions match TRBD1. Germline assignment: CDR1 LGHDT and CDR2 YNNKEL (reference sequence). The CDR3 extends over 12 amino acids. CDR3 sequence reads: CASSQPDRGLLF. The DNA for the CDR3 is TGTGCCAGCAGCCAACCCGACAGGGGGCTGCTCTTC.

The V gene is TRBV30, the J gene TRBJ2-1; 10 nucleotides line up with TRBD2. From germline, CDR1 is GTSNPN and CDR2 SVGIG (reference sequence). The trim removed 0 bases at V and 10 bases at J, leaving 9 bases unmatched. There are 15 residues in the CDR3. Written as DNA, the CDR3 is TGTGCCTGGAGTGTACGAAGGCTAGCGGGAGACGAGCAGTTCTTC. Translated, it gives CAWSVRRLAGDEQFF.

The chain uses TRBV14 and TRBJ1-2; TRBD1 agrees at 9 bases. Trimming removed 4 bases from V and 8 bases from J; junction bases left unmatched: 11. This CDR3 spans 15 amino acids. CDR1 and CDR2 (germline): SGHDN, FVKESK. CDR3 residues: CASSPLSQGARGYTF. As DNA, the CDR3 is TGTGCCAGCAGCCCATTATCACAGGGGGCGAGGGGCTACACCTTC.

This clone was recorded a few times. The chain couples TRBV5-3 to TRBJ2-3; 9 bases are a match to TRBD2. TRBV5-3 is an ORF; its function is uncertain. There are 13 residues in the CDR3. V lost 2 bases and J lost 5; bases outside the gene matches: 0. The CDR3 DNA follows: TGTGCCAGAAGCTTACTAGCGGGAGATACGCAGTATTTT. Translation gives CARSLLAGDTQYF.

This sequence joins TRBV28 and TRBJ1-3; D is ambiguous. This CDR3 contains 14 residues. The germline CDR1 and CDR2 sequences are MDHEN and SYDVKM. V was cut by 4 bases and J by 1 base, with 8 bases left in between. The CDR3 protein is CASSSTGSGNTIYF. The DNA for the CDR3 is TGTGCCAGCAGTTCGACGGGTTCTGGAAACACCATATATTTT.

This clone was counted a single time. V gene TRBV5-1 combines with J gene TRBJ1-3; no definite D call. The V and J ends lost 0 bases and 4 bases respectively, with 8 bases between them. CDR3 length: 14 amino acids. Germline values: CDR1 SGHRS, CDR2 YFSETQ. The CDR3, as DNA: TGCGCCAGCAGCTTGGCCGGGGAAGGAAACACCATATATTTT. It is translated as CASSLAGEGNTIYF.

The chain combines TRBV30 with TRBJ1-6; D uncertain. Germline CDR1 is GTSNPN and CDR2 is SVGIG (reference sequence). Trimming shortened V by 0 bases and J by 10 bases, and 13 bases separated the two germline ends. CDR3 length: 14 amino acids. CDR3 nucleotides: TGTGCCTGGAGTGTACCCCCCGCGGGGTCACCCCTCCACTTT. It codes for CAWSVPPAGSPLHF.

V gene TRBV7-9 combines with J gene TRBJ2-3; no clear D. Germline assignment: CDR1 SEHNR and CDR2 FQNEAQ (reference sequence). The CDR3 extends over 13 amino acids. The germline V and J ends were trimmed by 3 bases and 6 bases, with 10 bases remaining between them. This CDR3 is CASSFRESDTQYF. CDR3 DNA sequence: TGTGCCAGCAGCTTTAGAGAGTCGGATACGCAGTATTTT. Looking up the rest from reference TRBV7-9 and TRBJ2-3 gives the full variable domain: DTGVSQNPRHKITKRGQNVTFRCDPISEHNRLYWYRQTLGQGPEFLTYFQNEAQLEKSRLLSDRFSAERPKGSFSTLEIQRTEQGDSAMYLCASSFRESDTQYFGPGTRLTVL.

V gene TRBV28 combines with J gene TRBJ2-3, with 8 bases aligning to TRBD2. J was trimmed by 1 base and V by 6 bases; bases with no gene match: 21. There are 20 residues in the CDR3. From germline, CDR1 is MDHEN and CDR2 SYDVKM. This chain's CDR3 is CASRPPLAGGIQWGTDTQYF. The CDR3 bases are TGTGCCAGCAGACCCCCTCTAGCGGGTGGAATTCAATGGGGCACAGATACGCAGTATTTT.

The V gene is TRBV4-1, the J gene TRBJ2-7; D is unclear. The germline V and J ends were trimmed by 2 bases and 6 bases, with 17 bases remaining between them. Germline V gene sequence: CDR1 MGHRA, CDR2 YSYEKL. The CDR3 runs to 15 residues. CDR3 in amino acids: CASSQWLTDVSEQYF. CDR3 in DNA: TGCGCCAGCAGCCAATGGCTAACAGACGTCTCCGAGCAGTACTTC.